One and the same sample provided the 19 T cell receptor beta chains below, sequenced in a study of blood T cell repertoires in COVID-19. Clones were read by immunoSEQ multiplex PCR, and TCRdb kept only the in-frame ones, dropping some. The sample has a few hundred thousand clones, 75% to 85% seen once. Specimen: peripheral blood. Receptors were obtained from a woman in her thirties with COVID-19, enrolled during active disease.

J is TRBJ1-2 and V is TRBV30; no definite D call. V lost 2 bases and J lost 0, with 7 bases in between. CDR1 is GTSNPN, CDR2 SVGIG, per germline (reference sequence). The CDR3 sequence is 13 residues long. The CDR3 bases are TGTGCCTGGAGTTCCGGGACTAACTATGGCTACACCTTC. Its protein product is CAWSSGTNYGYTF.

The chain uses TRBV3-1 (or the pseudogene TRBV3-2) and TRBJ1-3, with D maybe TRBD1 (5 bases). The CDR3 consists of 14 residues. Trimming stripped 4 bases from V and 6 bases from J, with 13 bases between. Germline CDR1 reads LGHDT; CDR2 reads YNNKEL (reference sequence). The CDR3 loop is CASSRLDSTNTIYF. The CDR3 DNA follows: TGTGCCAGCAGCCGCTTAGACAGTACAAACACCATATATTTT.

CDR3 region: CASSLSGQGPGAFF. The CDR3 DNA reads as TGTGCCAGCAGCTTGTCCGGACAGGGCCCTGGAGCTTTCTTT. The rearrangement links TRBV5-6 to TRBJ1-1, with 8 bases aligning to TRBD1. This CDR3 has 14 amino acids. The V gene end was trimmed by 1 base and the J gene end by 10 bases; junction bases not matched to a gene: 9. Looked up from germline, CDR1 is SGHDT and CDR2 is YYEEEE.

The rearrangement joins TRBV6-5 to TRBJ2-2, with TRBD2 as a possible D gene (5 bases). Per germline, CDR1 MNHEY and CDR2 SVGAGI. The CDR3 has 14 residues. Trimming pared 7 bases from V and 7 bases from J, leaving 16 bases between. CDR3 sequence (DNA): TGTGCCAGCACCCCCTCCGGGGAACACGGGGAGCTGTTTTTT. This encodes CASTPSGEHGELFF.

The chain joins TRBV5-1 to TRBJ2-7, with 7 bases matching TRBD2. Germline-derived CDR1 and CDR2 are SGHRS and YFSETQ. The CDR3 runs 12 residues. Trimming removed 0 bases from V and 7 bases from J; junction bases left unmatched: 1. This chain's CDR3 is CASSLGEGEQYF. The CDR3 nucleotides are TGCGCCAGCAGCTTGGGGGAGGGGGAGCAGTACTTC.

The genes are TRBV30 and TRBJ2-2, with 9 bases aligning to TRBD1. The CDR3 runs 13 residues. V lost 7 bases, J lost 7 bases, and 7 bases stayed unmatched. CDR1 is GTSNPN, CDR2 SVGIG, per germline (reference sequence). CDR3 region: CAFEQGAGGELFF. In DNA, the CDR3 is TGTGCCTTCGAACAGGGGGCTGGCGGGGAGCTGTTTTTT.

The chain joins TRBV5-6 to TRBJ2-7, with D possibly TRBD1 on 5 matching bases. Germline assignment: CDR1 SGHDT and CDR2 YYEEEE. The ends were cut back, 9 bases at V and 5 bases at J, with 24 bases in the middle. The CDR3 is made up of 15 amino acids. CDR3 sequence: CATDSKTQARDEQYF. The CDR3 nucleotides are TGTGCCACCGATTCTAAAACTCAAGCCAGGGACGAGCAGTACTTC.

The chain links TRBV7-3 to TRBJ2-1; D perhaps matches TRBD2 (5 bases). CDR3 length equals 15 residues. Germline CDR1 reads SGHTA; CDR2 reads FQGTGA. V shed 1 base and J shed 2 bases, with 9 bases lying between them. As DNA, the CDR3 is TGTGCCAGCAGCTTAATGAGCGGTCCCTACAATGAGCAGTTCTTC. Translating gives CASSLMSGPYNEQFF. Looking up the rest from reference TRBV7-3 and TRBJ2-1 gives the full variable domain: GAGVSQTPSNKVTEKGKYVELRCDPISGHTALYWYRQSLGQGPEFLIYFQGTGAADDSGLPNDRFFAVRPEGSVSTLKIQRTERGDSAVYLCASSLMSGPYNEQFFGPGTRLTVL.

The chain couples TRBV4-1 to TRBJ2-5, with D uncertain. Trimming left V 0 bases short and J 5 bases short, with 10 bases between. The V gene's germline CDR1 is MGHRA and CDR2 YSYEKL. CDR3 length: 14 amino acids. The CDR3 sequence: CASSQDRSRETQYF. The CDR3, as DNA: TGCGCCAGCAGCCAAGACCGTTCACGGGAGACCCAGTACTTC.

This chain links TRBV12-5 with TRBJ2-7; TRBD2 agrees at 9 bases. There are 17 residues in the CDR3. CDR1 and CDR2 (germline): LGHNT, FRNRAP. Trimming at V came to 5 bases and at J to 4 bases, leaving 15 bases not matched to a gene. The CDR3 nucleotides read TGTGCTAGTGGTCCCATTAATAGCGGGAGAGTCGGGTACGAGCAGTACTTC. The encoded protein is CASGPINSGRVGYEQYF.

The J gene is TRBJ2-7, the V gene TRBV5-1, with D possibly matching TRBD1 (5 bases). The germline V and J ends were trimmed by 0 bases and 4 bases, with 11 bases remaining between them. CDR1 and CDR2 (germline): SGHRS, YFSETQ. This CDR3 is 14 amino acids long. The CDR3 reads CASSLEGPRYEQYF. The CDR3 nucleotides are TGCGCCAGCAGCTTGGAGGGGCCAAGGTACGAGCAGTACTTC.

V usage is TRBV13 and J usage is TRBJ1-1, with D perhaps TRBD1 (5 bases). The CDR3 runs to 14 residues. The germline V and J ends were trimmed by 3 bases and 1 base, with 9 bases remaining between them. CDR1 is PRHDT and CDR2 is FYEKMQ in the germline V gene (reference sequence). CDR3 DNA: TGTGCCAGCAGCTTCTACAGGTCGAACACTGAAGCTTTCTTT. Its protein product is CASSFYRSNTEAFF.

The sample holds a few counts of this clone. The genes are TRBV4-1 and TRBJ2-7, with 9 bases fitting TRBD2. Losses at the gene ends were 3 bases for V and 0 bases for J; bases not matched to a gene: 3. Germline-derived CDR1 and CDR2 are MGHRA and YSYEKL. The CDR3 is 15 residues long. CDR3 region: CASSHFSGSSYEQYF. As DNA, the CDR3 is TGCGCCAGCAGCCATTTTAGCGGGAGCTCCTACGAGCAGTACTTC.

This sequence joins TRBV27 and TRBJ1-2; 9 nucleotides agree with TRBD1. CDR1 MNHEY and CDR2 SMNVEV come from the germline V gene (reference sequence). J was trimmed by 7 bases and V by 4 bases; bases with no gene match: 7. The CDR3 totals 14 residues. In DNA, the CDR3 is TGTGCCAGCAGTTCGGCGGGACAGGGTGGTGGCTACACCTTC. As protein: CASSSAGQGGGYTF.

The DNA of the CDR3 is TGTGCCAGCAGCCAGGGGGCCAAGAACAATGAGCAGTTCTTC. Residues: CASSQGAKNNEQFF. The chain has TRBV3-1 (or the pseudogene TRBV3-2) and TRBJ2-1; a weak D match, TRBD1 (6 bases). Germline V gene data show CDR1 as LGHDT and CDR2 as YNNKEL (reference sequence). The CDR3 length is 14 residues. V lost 3 bases and J lost 5, with 11 bases in between.

This clone was seen a handful of times. The chain employs TRBV6-2 or TRBV6-3 and TRBJ2-1, with a weak D call TRBD2 (6 bases). CDR3 length equals 12 residues. The V gene lost 4 bases and the J gene lost 7 bases, with 8 bases spanning the gap. CDR1 is MNHEY, CDR2 SVGEGT, per germline. The CDR3 DNA reads as TGTGCCAGCAGTTGGGGGAGGAATGAGCAGTTCTTC. Translating it yields CASSWGRNEQFF.

This sequence joins TRBV6-4 and TRBJ1-6, with 7 bases matching TRBD1. From germline, CDR1 is MRHNA and CDR2 SNTAGT. V gave up 4 bases and J gave up 10 bases; unmatched junction bases: 10. The CDR3 runs to 15 residues. DNA of the CDR3: TGTGCCAGCAGTGTCGCCGACAGGGCGGGCTCACCCCTCCACTTT. This codes for CASSVADRAGSPLHF.

The rearrangement uses TRBV19 and TRBJ2-1, with TRBD2 matching over 9 bases. Germline lookup yields CDR1 LNHDA and CDR2 SQIVND (reference sequence). The ends lost 1 base at V and 4 bases at J; junction bases unmatched: 2. CDR3 length: 15 amino acids. The CDR3 DNA sequence: TGTGCCAGTAGTATAGTAACTAGCGGGTACAATGAGCAGTTCTTC. This encodes CASSIVTSGYNEQFF.

The V call is TRBV19, the J call TRBJ2-7; 7 nucleotides agree with TRBD1. Germline loops: CDR1 LNHDA, CDR2 SQIVND (reference sequence). The CDR3 is 14 amino acids. The V gene end was trimmed by 5 bases and the J gene end by 0 bases; junction bases not matched to a gene: 4. The CDR3 protein is CASSLRDSSYEQYF. The CDR3 DNA reads as TGTGCCAGTAGTCTCCGGGACAGCTCCTACGAGCAGTACTTC.